This record concerns one TCR beta chain sequence. Antigen unknown. This CDR3 spans 15 amino acids. Germline assignment: CDR1 SGDLS and CDR2 YYNGEE. These data come from a study of CXCR3-negative and CXCR3-positive naive CD8 T cells. Study-wide findings and caveats: A higher hydrophobicity marked the TRB CDR3s of CXCR3-positive naive cells versus CXCR3-negative naive cells. Diversity proved comparably high across both naive subsets and much lower in memory CD8+ cells.

Preparation of TRB cDNA libraries relied on 5' RACE carrying UMI labels. TCRdb reprocessed the 5' RACE reads, keeping one entry per CDR3 protein, no DNA. The table for this sample gives 150,000 to 180,000 distinct CDR3 sequences. The naive CD8+ gate required CD45RO-CCR7+CD27+CD95- phenotype. The gene calls are TRBV9 and TRBJ2-7; the D gene TCRdb calls, TRBD1, cannot be checked with no DNA. The clonotype comes from a human donor in good health. Some clones in this sample may be carry-over from other donors' samples. Input material: naive CXCR3+ CD8+ T cells from blood. Subset indicated: CD45RO-CCR7+CD27+CD95- naive CD8+ T cells expressing CXCR3 (TNR3+). The CDR3: CASSVRGQGGYEQYF.